This T cell receptor beta chain was identified during a study of blood T cell repertoires in COVID-19. Study context: PBMCs, B-cell-depleted T cells, or T cells were the source of the cDNA or gDNA that made up the material.

Trimming shortened V by 1 base and J by 5 bases, and 26 bases separated the two germline ends. Germline V gene data show CDR1 as SGHAT and CDR2 as FQNNGV. This CDR3 contains 19 residues. As handled by the study authors: Scientists estimated how many nucleated cells there were by amplifying reference gene primers. The assay was immunoSEQ multiplex PCR, and TCRdb's table has in-frame clones only and misses some. D and trimming were read from the DNA, whereas the V and J calls and clone size are those reported in that table. The sample lists about 70,000 clones, approximately 84% occurring once. Sequencing was done on a sample of peripheral blood. This sequence was found in a human donor in a cohort sampled during active COVID-19. The V and J genes are TRBV11-2 and TRBJ1-1, with a possible D match to TRBD1 (5 bases). The CDR3 DNA sequence: TGTGCCAGCAGCTTAGGACGGGGGAGAGGCCCAAGACTCGGGACTGAAGCTTTCTTT. Translated: CASSLGRGRGPRLGTEAFF.